This TCR beta chain was obtained from a study of molecular identifiers for immune sequencing clone quantification. The germline CDR1 and CDR2 sequences are ENHRY and SYGVKD. The CDR3 spans 13 residues. The V and J ends lost 10 bases and 5 bases respectively, with 18 bases between them. One entry per CDR3 protein results from TCRdb running MiXCR on the PCR reads. Here the sample spans about 510,000 distinct CDR3 sequences, about a quarter being singletons. The source of this sequence is a human donor in good health. Some libraries in this study had Jurkat cell RNA spiked in. Sequenced input: naive CD8+ T cells from blood, with Jurkat cell RNA spiked in. Sample subset: FACS-sorted CD8+CD4-CCR7+CD45RA+ naive T cells. This rearrangement joins TRBV10-3 to TRBJ2-7, with a weak D call TRBD1 (5 bases). The CDR3 spells CATHDGQGHEQYF. The CDR3 nucleotides read TGTGCCACCCATGACGGACAAGGCCACGAGCAGTACTTC.